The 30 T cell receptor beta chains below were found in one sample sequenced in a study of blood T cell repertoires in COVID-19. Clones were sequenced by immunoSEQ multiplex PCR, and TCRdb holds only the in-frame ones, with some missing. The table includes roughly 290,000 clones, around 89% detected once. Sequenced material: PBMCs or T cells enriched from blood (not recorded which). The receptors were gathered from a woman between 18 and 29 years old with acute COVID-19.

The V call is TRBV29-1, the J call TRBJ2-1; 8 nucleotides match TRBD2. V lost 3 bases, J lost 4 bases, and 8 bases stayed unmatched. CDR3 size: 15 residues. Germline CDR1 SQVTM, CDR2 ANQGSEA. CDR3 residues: CSVEEVAGNYNEQFF. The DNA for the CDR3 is TGCAGCGTTGAGGAAGTAGCGGGAAATTACAATGAGCAGTTCTTC.

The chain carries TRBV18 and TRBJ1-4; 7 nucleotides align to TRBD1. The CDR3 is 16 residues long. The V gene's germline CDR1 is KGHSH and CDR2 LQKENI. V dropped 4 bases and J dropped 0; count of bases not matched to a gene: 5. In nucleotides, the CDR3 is TGTGCCAGCTCACGGGGACAGTCCTCAACTAATGAAAAACTGTTTTTT. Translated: CASSRGQSSTNEKLFF. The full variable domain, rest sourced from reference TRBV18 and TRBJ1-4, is NAGVMQNPRHLVRRRGQEARLRCSPMKGHSHVYWYRQLPEEGLKFMVYLQKENIIDESGMPKERFSAEFPKEGPSILRIQQVVRGDSAAYFCASSRGQSSTNEKLFFGSGTQLSVL.

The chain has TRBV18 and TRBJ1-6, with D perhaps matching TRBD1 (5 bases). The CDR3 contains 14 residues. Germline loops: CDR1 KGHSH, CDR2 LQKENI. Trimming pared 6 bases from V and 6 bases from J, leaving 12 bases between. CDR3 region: CASSLDSANSPLHF. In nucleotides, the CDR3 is TGTGCCAGCTCTCTCGACAGCGCTAATTCACCCCTCCACTTT.

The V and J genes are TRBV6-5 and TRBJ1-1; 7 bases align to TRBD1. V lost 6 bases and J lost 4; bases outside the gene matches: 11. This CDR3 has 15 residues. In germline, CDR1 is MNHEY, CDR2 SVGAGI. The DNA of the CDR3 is TGTGCCAGCAGAGCCGACAGGGCGGGAGGCACTGAAGCTTTCTTT. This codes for CASRADRAGGTEAFF.

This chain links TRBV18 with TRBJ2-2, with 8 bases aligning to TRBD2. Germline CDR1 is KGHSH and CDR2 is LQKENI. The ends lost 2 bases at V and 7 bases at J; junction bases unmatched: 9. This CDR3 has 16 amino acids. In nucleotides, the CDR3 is TGTGCCAGCTCACCAACTCGGGGGGGCGTCATCGGGGAGCTGTTTTTT. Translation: CASSPTRGGVIGELFF. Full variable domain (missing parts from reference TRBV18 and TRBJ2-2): NAGVMQNPRHLVRRRGQEARLRCSPMKGHSHVYWYRQLPEEGLKFMVYLQKENIIDESGMPKERFSAEFPKEGPSILRIQQVVRGDSAAYFCASSPTRGGVIGELFFGEGSRLTVL.

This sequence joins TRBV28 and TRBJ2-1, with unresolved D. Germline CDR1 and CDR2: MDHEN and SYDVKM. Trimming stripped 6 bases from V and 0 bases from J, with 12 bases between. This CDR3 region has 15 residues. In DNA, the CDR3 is TGTGCCAGCAGGCTGAGCGTCAGCTCCTACAATGAGCAGTTCTTC. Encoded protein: CASRLSVSSYNEQFF.

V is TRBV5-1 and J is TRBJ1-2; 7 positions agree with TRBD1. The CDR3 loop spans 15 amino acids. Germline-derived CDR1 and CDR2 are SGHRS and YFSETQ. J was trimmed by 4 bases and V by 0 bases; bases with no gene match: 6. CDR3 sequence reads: CASSLVVDRAYGYTF. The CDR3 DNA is TGCGCCAGCAGCTTGGTAGTCGACAGGGCCTATGGCTACACCTTC.

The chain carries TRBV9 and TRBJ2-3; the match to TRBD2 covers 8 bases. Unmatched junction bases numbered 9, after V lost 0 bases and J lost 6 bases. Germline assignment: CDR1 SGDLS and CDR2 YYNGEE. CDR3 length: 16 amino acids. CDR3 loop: CASSVGSGIFGDTQYF. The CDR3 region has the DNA TGTGCCAGCAGCGTAGGTAGCGGGATTTTTGGTGATACGCAGTATTTT.

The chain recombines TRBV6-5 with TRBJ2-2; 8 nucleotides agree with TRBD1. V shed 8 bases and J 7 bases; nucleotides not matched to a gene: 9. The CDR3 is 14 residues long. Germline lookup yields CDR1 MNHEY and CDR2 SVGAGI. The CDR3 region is CASVRQGYGGELFF. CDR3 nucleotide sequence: TGTGCCAGCGTAAGACAGGGGTATGGCGGGGAGCTGTTTTTT.

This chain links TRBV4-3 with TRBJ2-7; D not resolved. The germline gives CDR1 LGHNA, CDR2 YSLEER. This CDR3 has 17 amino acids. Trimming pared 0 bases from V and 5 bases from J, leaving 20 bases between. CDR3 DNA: TGCGCCAGCAGCCAAGATTATCTTAGTGGGCCCGTCGACGAGCAGTACTTC. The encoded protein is CASSQDYLSGPVDEQYF.

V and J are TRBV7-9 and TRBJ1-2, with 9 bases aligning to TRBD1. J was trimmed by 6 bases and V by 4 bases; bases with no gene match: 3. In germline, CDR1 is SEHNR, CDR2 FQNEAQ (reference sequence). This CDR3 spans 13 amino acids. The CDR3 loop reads CASSSGDRDGYTF. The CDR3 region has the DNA TGTGCCAGCAGCTCCGGGGACAGGGATGGCTACACCTTC.

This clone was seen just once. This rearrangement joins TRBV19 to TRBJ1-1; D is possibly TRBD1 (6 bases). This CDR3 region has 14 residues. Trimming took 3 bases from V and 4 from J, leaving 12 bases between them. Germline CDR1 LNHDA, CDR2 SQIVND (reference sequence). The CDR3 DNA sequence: TGTGCCAGTAGTATCCAGGGGTCTAGCACTGAAGCTTTCTTT. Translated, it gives CASSIQGSSTEAFF. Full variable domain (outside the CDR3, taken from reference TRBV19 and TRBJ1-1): DGGITQSPKYLFRKEGQNVTLSCEQNLNHDAMYWYRQDPGQGLRLIYYSQIVNDFQKGDIAEGYSVSREKKESFPLTVTSAQKNPTAFYLCASSIQGSSTEAFFGQGTRLTVV.

The CDR3 reads CSASKGANYGYTF. As DNA, the CDR3 is TGCAGTGCTAGTAAGGGGGCCAACTATGGCTACACCTTC. The rearrangement uses TRBV20-1 and TRBJ1-2; 7 nucleotides line up with TRBD1. This CDR3 comprises 13 residues. Trimming cost V 3 bases and J 2 bases; bases outside gene matches: 3. Germline CDR1 reads DFQATT; CDR2 reads SNEGSKA (reference sequence).

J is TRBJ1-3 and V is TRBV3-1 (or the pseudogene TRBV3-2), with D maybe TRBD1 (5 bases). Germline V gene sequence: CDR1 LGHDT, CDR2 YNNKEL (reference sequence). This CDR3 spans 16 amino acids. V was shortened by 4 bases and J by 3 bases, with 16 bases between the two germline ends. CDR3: CASSLAWRGRGNTIYF. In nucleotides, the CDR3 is TGTGCCAGCAGCCTAGCCTGGAGGGGTCGTGGAAACACCATATATTTT.

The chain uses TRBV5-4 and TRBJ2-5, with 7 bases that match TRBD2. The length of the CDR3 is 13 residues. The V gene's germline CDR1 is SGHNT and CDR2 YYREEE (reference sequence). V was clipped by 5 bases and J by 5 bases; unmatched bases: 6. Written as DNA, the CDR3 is TGTGCCAGCAGTTCACGGGGAGGGGAGACCCAGTACTTC. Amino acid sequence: CASSSRGGETQYF.

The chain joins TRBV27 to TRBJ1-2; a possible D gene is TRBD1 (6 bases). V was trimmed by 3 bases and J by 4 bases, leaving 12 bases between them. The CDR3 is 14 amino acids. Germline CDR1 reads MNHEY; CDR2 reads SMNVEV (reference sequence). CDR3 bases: TGTGCCAGCAGTTTTCTTGGGGGCGGCTATGGCTACACCTTC. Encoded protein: CASSFLGGGYGYTF.

CDR3 loop: CASRVRGFTEAFF. For the CDR3, the DNA is TGTGCCAGCAGGGTGAGGGGGTTCACTGAAGCTTTCTTT. The chain links TRBV12-3 or TRBV12-4 to TRBJ1-1; perhaps TRBD1 as D (6 bases). Deletions cut 6 bases from V and 4 bases from J, with 12 bases between. This CDR3 contains 13 residues.

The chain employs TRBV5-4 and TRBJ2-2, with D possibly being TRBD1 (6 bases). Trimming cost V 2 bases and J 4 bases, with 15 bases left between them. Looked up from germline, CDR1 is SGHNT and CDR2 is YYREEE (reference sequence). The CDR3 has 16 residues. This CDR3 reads CASSFGRGQFTGELFF. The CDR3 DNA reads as TGTGCCAGCAGCTTTGGACGCGGACAGTTCACCGGGGAGCTGTTTTTT.

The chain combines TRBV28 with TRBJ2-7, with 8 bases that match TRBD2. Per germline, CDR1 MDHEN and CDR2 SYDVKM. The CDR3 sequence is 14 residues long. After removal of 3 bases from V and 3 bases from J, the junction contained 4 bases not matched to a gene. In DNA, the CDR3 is TGTGCCAGCAGTTTTCCCCTAGCGGGCTACGAGCAGTACTTC. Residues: CASSFPLAGYEQYF.

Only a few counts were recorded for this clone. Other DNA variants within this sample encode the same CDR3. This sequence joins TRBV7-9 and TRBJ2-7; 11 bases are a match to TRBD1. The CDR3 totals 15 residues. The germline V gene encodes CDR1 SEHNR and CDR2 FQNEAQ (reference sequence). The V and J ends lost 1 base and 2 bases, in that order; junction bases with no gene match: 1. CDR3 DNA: TGTGCCAGCAGCTTAGTGGGACAGGGGGCCTACGAGCAGTACTTC. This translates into CASSLVGQGAYEQYF.

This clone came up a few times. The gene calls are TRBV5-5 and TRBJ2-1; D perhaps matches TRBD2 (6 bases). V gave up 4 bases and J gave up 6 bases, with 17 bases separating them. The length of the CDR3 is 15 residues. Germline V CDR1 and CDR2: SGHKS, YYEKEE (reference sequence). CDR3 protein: CASSPPTGTLNEQFF. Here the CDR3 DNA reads TGTGCCAGCAGCCCCCCAACCGGGACTCTCAATGAGCAGTTCTTC. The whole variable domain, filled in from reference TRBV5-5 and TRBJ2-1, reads DAGVTQSPTHLIKTRGQQVTLRCSPISGHKSVSWYQQVLGQGPQFIFQYYEKEERGRGNFPDRFSARQFPNYSSELNVNALLLGDSALYLCASSPPTGTLNEQFFGPGTRLTVL.

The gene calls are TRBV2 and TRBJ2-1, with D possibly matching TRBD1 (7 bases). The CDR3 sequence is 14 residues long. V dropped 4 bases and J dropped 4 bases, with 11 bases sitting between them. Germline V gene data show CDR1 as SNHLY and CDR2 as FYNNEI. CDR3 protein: CASSGRGQYNEQFF. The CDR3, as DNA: TGTGCCAGCAGTGGGAGGGGGCAGTACAATGAGCAGTTCTTC.

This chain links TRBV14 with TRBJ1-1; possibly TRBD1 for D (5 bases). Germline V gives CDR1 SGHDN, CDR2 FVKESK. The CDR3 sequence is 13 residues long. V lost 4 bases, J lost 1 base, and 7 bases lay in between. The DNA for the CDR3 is TGTGCCAGCAGCCTAGACAGGAACACTGAAGCTTTCTTT. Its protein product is CASSLDRNTEAFF.

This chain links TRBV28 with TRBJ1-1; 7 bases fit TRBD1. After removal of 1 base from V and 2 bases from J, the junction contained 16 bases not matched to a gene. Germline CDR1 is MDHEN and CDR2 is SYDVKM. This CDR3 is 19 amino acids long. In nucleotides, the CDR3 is TGTGCCAGCAGTTTATTCCTCGGGACAGCCAGGGGCAGTAACACTGAAGCTTTCTTT. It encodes CASSLFLGTARGSNTEAFF.

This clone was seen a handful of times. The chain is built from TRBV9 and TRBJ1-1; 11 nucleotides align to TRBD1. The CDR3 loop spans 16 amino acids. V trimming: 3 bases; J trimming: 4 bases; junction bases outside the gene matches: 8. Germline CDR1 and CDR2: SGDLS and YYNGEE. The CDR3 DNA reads TGTGCCAGCAGCGCCACCCCCGGGACAGGGGGCACTGAAGCTTTCTTT. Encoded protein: CASSATPGTGGTEAFF.

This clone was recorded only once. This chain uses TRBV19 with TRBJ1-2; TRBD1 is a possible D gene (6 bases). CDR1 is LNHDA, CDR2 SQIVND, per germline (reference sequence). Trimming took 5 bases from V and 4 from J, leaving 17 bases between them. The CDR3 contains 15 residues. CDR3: CASSPGGGQSYGYTF. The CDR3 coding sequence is TGTGCCAGTAGTCCAGGAGGTGGACAGAGCTATGGCTACACCTTC.

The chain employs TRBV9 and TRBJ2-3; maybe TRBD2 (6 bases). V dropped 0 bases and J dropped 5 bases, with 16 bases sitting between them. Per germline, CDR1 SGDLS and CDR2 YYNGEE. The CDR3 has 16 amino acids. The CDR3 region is CASSVGTNHVQDTQYF. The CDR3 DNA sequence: TGTGCCAGCAGCGTAGGGACTAACCACGTCCAAGATACGCAGTATTTT.

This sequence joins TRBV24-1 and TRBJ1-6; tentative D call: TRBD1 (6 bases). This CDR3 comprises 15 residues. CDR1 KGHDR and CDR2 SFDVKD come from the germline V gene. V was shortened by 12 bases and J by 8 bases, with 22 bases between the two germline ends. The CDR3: CASPGTLGRDSPLHF. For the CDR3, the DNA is TGTGCCTCGCCCGGGACACTCGGTAGGGATTCACCCCTCCACTTT.

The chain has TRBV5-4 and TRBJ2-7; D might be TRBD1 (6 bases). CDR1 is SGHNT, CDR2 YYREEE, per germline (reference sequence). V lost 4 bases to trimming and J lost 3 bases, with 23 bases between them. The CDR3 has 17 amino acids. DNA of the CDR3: TGTGCCAGCAGCCTTTCTACCGGCAGGGGAGTGGTCTACGAGCAGTACTTC. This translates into CASSLSTGRGVVYEQYF.

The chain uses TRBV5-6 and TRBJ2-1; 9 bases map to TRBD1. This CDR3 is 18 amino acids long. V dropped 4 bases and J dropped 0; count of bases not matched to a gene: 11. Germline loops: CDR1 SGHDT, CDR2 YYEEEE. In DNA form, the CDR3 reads TGTGCCAGCAGCAAAGGGGGGACAGGGCTTAGCTCCTACAATGAGCAGTTCTTC. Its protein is CASSKGGTGLSSYNEQFF.